The source of this TCR beta chain is a study of cytomegalovirus exposure and HLA in healthy donors. Study conclusions and caveats: It was 150 or so TCR beta chains that were listed as cytomegalovirus-associated. Three chains tied to CMV proved CMV antigen-specific in vitro.

Produced via immunoSEQ multiplex PCR; TCRdb's table is partial and in-frame only. The table shows about 150,000 clones, with approximately 91% occurring only once. Regarding this clone: The antigen remains undetermined.

The V end lost 0 bases, the J end lost 0 bases, and 9 bases lay between the germline ends. The CDR3 runs to 16 residues. Germline V CDR1 and CDR2: MGHRA, YSYEKL. Input material: PBMCs. This TCR was sampled from a woman aged 18-29 years in good health and CMV-seropositive. The genes are TRBV4-1 and TRBJ2-1; weak D call: TRBD2 (5 bases). Here the CDR3 DNA reads TGCGCCAGCAGCCAAGAGGGTGGAGGCTCCTACAATGAGCAGTTCTTC. Protein: CASSQEGGGSYNEQFF.